The source of this TCR beta chain is a study of Ad26.COV2.S vaccination and SARS-CoV-2 variants (dated by TCRdb to 2020 to 2022). About the study as a whole: Donors in the vaccine arm were drawn from COV1001, a multicentre, randomized, double-blind, placebo-controlled phase I-IIa trial testing Ad26.COV2.S in healthy adults. Ad26.COV2.S was administered intramuscularly at a dose of 5x10^10 or 1x10^11 viral particles, either as one shot or as two shots given 56 days apart. Sequencing of the TCRbeta repertoire served to evaluate the specificity and breadth of SARS-CoV-2-reactive T cell receptors following Ad26.COV2.S vaccination. A total of about 30 samples were included in the TCR-sequenced set, comprising around 19 Ad26.COV2.S vaccine recipients, 5 placebo recipients and 8 SARS-CoV-2 convalescent individuals. Trial participants were randomized into five groups of five, in which low-dose or high-dose Ad26.COV2.S was given once or twice, or placebo was given on both occasions. Throughout the experiments and outcome assessment, investigators stayed blinded to trial group allocation. Paper-wide results and their limitations: Compared with placebo recipients, Ad26.COV2.S recipients showed higher spike-specific TCR breadth (P = 0.0014). After vaccination, spike-specific CD8+ and CD4+ T cell responses were reported to show substantial breadth. The study was not powered to compare responses between vaccine doses or regimens. It was noted by the authors that total T cell responses may have been underestimated by the TCR breadth and depth analyses. Non-spike TCR breadth was comparable between vaccine and placebo recipients, consistent with the vaccine containing only spike.

The germline V gene gives CDR1 as MGHDK and CDR2 as SYGVNS. The CDR3 runs 15 amino acids, cysteine and phenylalanine included. Just CDR3 DNA is preserved here, 45 bases in frame from base 1. V gives up 4 bases and J gives up 2 bases, and the segment between their germline ends measures 15 bases. The sample's treatment or condition label, in plain terms: about 20 received Ad26.COV2.S at low or high dose, single or two shots; 5 received placebo; per-sample allocation not given. Repertoires of vaccine and placebo recipients were sequenced from samples collected on day 63 after the first injection. In Cohort 1b, more than 20 adults aged 18-55 years were enrolled at a single site in Boston, USA, between 29 July and 7 August 2020. As a vaccine, Ad26.COV2.S was a replication-incompetent adenovirus type 26 vector that expressed a prefusion-stabilized SARS-CoV-2 spike protein derived from the original Wuhan strain.

As regards this clone: Which antigen it targets is not known. Base qualities are not recorded, but no much larger clone differs from it by a single base.

TCRbeta CDR3 regions were sequenced with the immunoSEQ Assay. After extraction, genomic DNA underwent amplification by bias-controlled multiplex PCR, followed by high-throughput sequencing. Regarding the original processing steps: Collapsing and filtering of sequences were performed to quantify the absolute abundance of each unique TCRbeta CDR3 region. Usable DNA was measured by amplifying reference genes present in all nucleated cells, and TCRbeta template counts were normalized to that usable DNA to estimate T cell fraction. Repertoire TCRs were annotated as SARS-CoV-2-specific by exact matching of V gene, CDR3 amino acid sequence and J gene to a known reactive TCR set. The reference SARS-CoV-2 TCR set was derived from MIRA and filtered for enrichment in COVID-19-positive ImmuneCODE repertoires, a step that removed public or cross-reactive TCRs. Using the MIRA antigens, annotated TCRs were further analysed by specific ORF or by position within an ORF. Breadth was defined as the number of annotated unique rearrangements divided by the total number of unique productive rearrangements, and depth was defined as the summed frequency of the annotated unique rearrangements. Group comparisons of TCR breadth used two-sided Wilcoxon rank-sum tests. This is the immuneACCESS table as TCRdb keeps it, with only in-frame sequences that have V and J called. A part of the clones is gone; compared with another copy, unresolved V genes explain less than half, and the rest is unexplained. Clone size and the V and J calls come from that table; the DNA yielded D and trimming. For this sample the table gives roughly 300,000 clones, of which around 89% were detected only once. The ten largest clones add up to approximately 4.5% of the sample.

The sample here was peripheral blood, taken in a trial of Ad26.COV2.S vaccine versus placebo. This clonotype originated in a person between 18 and 65 years old who received the Ad26.COV2.S COVID-19 vaccine or a placebo. The rearrangement combines TRBV25-1 with TRBJ2-7; TRBD1 is perhaps the D gene, given 6 matching bases. The base sequence is TGTGCCAGCAGTGGTCGACACGGGACAACCTACGAGCAGTACTTC. Its protein reads: CASSGRHGTTYEQYF.